The clone carrying this TCR beta chain was counted between two and nine times. V was pared by 1 base and J by 1 base, with 9 bases between. The CDR3 totals 15 residues. Germline V CDR1 and CDR2: SGHTA, FQGNSA. TCRbeta library preparation incorporated unique molecular identifiers. MiXCR, run by TCRdb on the PCR reads, gives a single entry per CDR3 protein. Altogether about 540,000 distinct CDR3 sequences are present, 25% to 30% being singletons, with the ten largest covering just over 35%. The sample is drawn from a study of T-cell reconstitution after alpha-beta-depleted transplantation in children. The sequence derives from a boy under two years old with Wiskott-Aldrich syndrome, due to receive a stem cell transplant. The chain carries TRBV7-2 and TRBJ2-3; D is tentatively TRBD1 or TRBD2 (5 bases each). This specimen was PBMCs, taken before TCRalphabeta/CD19-depleted stem cell transplant. The DNA for the CDR3 is TGTGCCAGCAGCTTAGGGGTGGGGGGCACAGATACGCAGTATTTT. Protein sequence: CASSLGVGGTDTQYF.